The clone carrying this T cell receptor beta chain was recorded at least ten times. The CDR3 runs to 12 residues. In germline, CDR1 is MNHNS, CDR2 SASEGT. V gave up 4 bases and J gave up 5 bases, with 7 bases separating them. This specimen comes from a study of T cells in Graves' hyperthyroidism and ophthalmopathy. Uncontrolled infection, other autoimmune disease, pregnancy or lactation barred patients from enrollment. Source material for PBMCs was over 8 ml fresh peripheral blood. What was amplified from RNA transcripts were TCR beta CDR3 regions. When the TCR CDR3 underwent first-round RT-PCR, the HTBI primer set was used. TCRdb processed the multiplex PCR reads anew with MiXCR; each CDR3 protein has one entry. The sample holds 200,000 to 300,000 distinct CDR3 sequences, 15% to 20% seen once.

Sequencing was done on a sample of blood. This chain links TRBV6-1 with TRBJ2-3, with a tentative D call TRBD1 (6 bases). This TCR came from a woman between 18 and 29 years old with Graves' ophthalmopathy. The CDR3 is CASSGTVDTQYF. CDR3 DNA: TGTGCCAGCAGTGGGACAGTAGATACGCAGTATTTT.